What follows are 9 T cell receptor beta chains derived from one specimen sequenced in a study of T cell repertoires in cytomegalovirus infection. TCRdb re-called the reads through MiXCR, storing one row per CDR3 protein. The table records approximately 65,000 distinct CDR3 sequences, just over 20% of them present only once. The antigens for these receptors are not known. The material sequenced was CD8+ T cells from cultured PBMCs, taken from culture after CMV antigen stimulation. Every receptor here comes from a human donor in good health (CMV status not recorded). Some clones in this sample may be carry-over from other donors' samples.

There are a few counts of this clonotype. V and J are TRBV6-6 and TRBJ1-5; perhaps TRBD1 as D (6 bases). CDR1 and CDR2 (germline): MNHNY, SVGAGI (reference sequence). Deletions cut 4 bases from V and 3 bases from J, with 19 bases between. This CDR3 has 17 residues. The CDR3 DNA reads TGTGCCAGCAGTTCCAGGGAGGGGGGGGCAGTCAATCAGCCCCAGCATTTT. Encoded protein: CASSSREGGAVNQPQHF.

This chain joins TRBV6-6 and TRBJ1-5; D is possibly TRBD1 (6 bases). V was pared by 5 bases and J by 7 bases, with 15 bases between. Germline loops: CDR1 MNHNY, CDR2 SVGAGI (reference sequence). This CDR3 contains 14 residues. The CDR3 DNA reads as TGTGCCAGCAGTAGAAACAGGGTGGGCCAGCCCCAGCATTTT. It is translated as CASSRNRVGQPQHF.

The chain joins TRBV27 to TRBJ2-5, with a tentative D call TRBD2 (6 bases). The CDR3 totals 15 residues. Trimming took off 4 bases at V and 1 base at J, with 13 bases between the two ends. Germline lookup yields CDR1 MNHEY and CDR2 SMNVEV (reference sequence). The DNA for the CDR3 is TGTGCCAGCAGTTCTAGGGACTCCGTCCAAGAGACCCAGTACTTC. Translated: CASSSRDSVQETQYF.

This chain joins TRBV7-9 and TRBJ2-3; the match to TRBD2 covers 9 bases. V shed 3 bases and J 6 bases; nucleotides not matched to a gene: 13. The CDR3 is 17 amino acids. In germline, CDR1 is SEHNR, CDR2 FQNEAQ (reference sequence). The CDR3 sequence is CASSFSGGPFHQDTQYF. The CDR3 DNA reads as TGTGCCAGCAGCTTTAGCGGGGGCCCGTTTCATCAGGATACGCAGTATTTT.

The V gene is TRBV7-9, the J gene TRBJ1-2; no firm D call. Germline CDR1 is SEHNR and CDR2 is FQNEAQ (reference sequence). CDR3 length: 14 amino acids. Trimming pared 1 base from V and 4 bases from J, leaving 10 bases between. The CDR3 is CASSLGSDSYGYTF. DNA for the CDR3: TGTGCCAGCAGCTTAGGGTCAGATTCCTATGGCTACACCTTC.

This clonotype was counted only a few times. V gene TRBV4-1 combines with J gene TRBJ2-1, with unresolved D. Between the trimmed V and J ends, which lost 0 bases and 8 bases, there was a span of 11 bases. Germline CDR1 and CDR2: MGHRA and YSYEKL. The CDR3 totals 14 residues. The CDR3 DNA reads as TGCGCCAGCAGCCAAGAAAGGACCCGGGATGAGCAGTTCTTC. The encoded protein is CASSQERTRDEQFF.

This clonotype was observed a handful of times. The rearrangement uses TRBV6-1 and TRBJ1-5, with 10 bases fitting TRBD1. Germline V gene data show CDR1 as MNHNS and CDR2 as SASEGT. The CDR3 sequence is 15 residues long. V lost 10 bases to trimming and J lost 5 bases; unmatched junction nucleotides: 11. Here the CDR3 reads CATAGWDRGDQPQHF. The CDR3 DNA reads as TGTGCCACCGCGGGGTGGGACAGGGGTGATCAGCCCCAGCATTTT.

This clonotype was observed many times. The chain's CDR3 is CASSYGTGGINQPQHF. DNA of the CDR3: TGTGCCAGCAGTTACGGGACAGGGGGGATCAATCAGCCCCAGCATTTT. The J gene is TRBJ1-5, the V gene TRBV6-2 or TRBV6-3, with 11 nucleotides matching TRBD1. The V segment lost 2 bases and the J segment 3 bases; nucleotides outside the gene matches: 3. Germline V lookup: CDR1 MNHEY, CDR2 SVGEGT. This CDR3 has 16 residues.

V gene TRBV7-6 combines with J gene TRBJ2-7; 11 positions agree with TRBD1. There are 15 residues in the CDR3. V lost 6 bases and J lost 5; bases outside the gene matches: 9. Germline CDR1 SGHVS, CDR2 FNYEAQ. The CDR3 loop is CASSWTGGLGDEQYF. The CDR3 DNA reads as TGTGCCAGCAGTTGGACAGGGGGCTTAGGCGACGAGCAGTACTTC. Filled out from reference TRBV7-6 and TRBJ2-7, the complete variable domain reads GAGVSQSPRYKVTKRGQDVALRCDPISGHVSLYWYRQALGQGPEFLTYFNYEAQQDKSGLPNDRFSAERPEGSISTLTIQRTEQRDSAMYRCASSWTGGLGDEQYFGPGTRLTVT.